This is a list of T cell receptor beta chains from one sample in a study of Graves' ophthalmopathy and Graves' hyperthyroidism. One entry per CDR3 protein, called by TCRdb with MiXCR from the multiplex PCR reads. The sample records under 350,000 distinct CDR3 sequences, roughly a sixth being singletons. The sequencing input was peripheral blood. Every receptor here comes from an adult man with Graves' ophthalmopathy. Both conserved end residues are part of each CDR3. The D gene is left open where the match is weak. Clone size appears in some rows only: once, few, many, or a class for an expanded clone.

v_call	clone_size	d_call	j_call	cdr3_nt	cdr3_aa
TRBV19	many	NA	TRBJ1-2	TGTGCCAGTAGTATTCCGGGGGCGAGGGGCTACACCTTC	CASSIPGARGYTF
TRBV5-5	many	NA	TRBJ2-4	TGTGCCAGCAGCTTGGACAGGGAGGACATTCAGTACTTC	CASSLDREDIQYF
TRBV28	NA	NA	TRBJ2-7	TGTGCCAGCAGTTTACCAGTGGGGGGCGGACCCTACGAGCAGTACTTC	CASSLPVGGGPYEQYF
TRBV28	many	NA	TRBJ2-7	TGTGCCAGCAGGTCGACCACAGGGTCGAGCTCCTACGAGCAGTACTTC	CASRSTTGSSSYEQYF
TRBV11-2	NA	NA	TRBJ1-1	TGTGCCAGCAGCATCAACAGGGACACTGAAGCTTTCTTT	CASSINRDTEAFF
TRBV6-2/TRBV6-3	many	NA	TRBJ1-1	TGTGCCAGCAGGGACCCGAACACTGAAGCTTTCTTT	CASRDPNTEAFF
TRBV7-2	many	TRBD1	TRBJ1-2	TGTGCCAGCAGCTTTGACAGGGAAACCGGCTACACCTTC	CASSFDRETGYTF
TRBV29-1	many	TRBD1	TRBJ1-1	TGCAGCGTTTGCCGAGGGACAGGGAGCATGAACACTGAAGCTTTCTTT	CSVCRGTGSMNTEAFF
TRBV11-2	many	NA	TRBJ2-5	TGTGCCAGCAGCTTAGGCGGAGACAGGACCTTTTTC	CASSLGGDRTFF
TRBV20-1	many	NA	TRBJ1-2	TGCAGTGCCCTTATGGGGCCCATCGGGGATTTAAGCTATGGCTACACCTTC	CSALMGPIGDLSYGYTF
TRBV5-4	many	NA	TRBJ1-5	TGTGCCAGCAGGTTTCAGGGGAATCAGCCCCAGCATTTT	CASRFQGNQPQHF
TRBV9	many	TRBD1	TRBJ1-2	TGTGCCAGCAGCGTTGGACAGGGACTGCAGGGCTACACCTTC	CASSVGQGLQGYTF
TRBV6-5	many	NA	TRBJ2-2	TGTGCCAGCGGTAGGGGGGTCCACACCGGGGAGCTGTTTTTT	CASGRGVHTGELFF
TRBV6-2/TRBV6-3	NA	NA	TRBJ2-2	TGTGCCAGCAGTGATCAAATGAGGGGGTCCACCGGGGAGCTGTTTTTT	CASSDQMRGSTGELFF
TRBV4-1	many	TRBD2	TRBJ2-5	TGCGCCAGCAGCCAAGTCCACCTAGCGGGAGGGGACCAAGAGACCCAGTACTTC	CASSQVHLAGGDQETQYF
TRBV24-1	many	NA	TRBJ1-2	TGTGCCACCAGTGACCCCGGGACCAACTATGGCTACACCTTC	CATSDPGTNYGYTF
TRBV7-9	many	TRBD1	TRBJ2-7	TGTGCCAGCAGCCCTGGATCGACTGAGGGGGCAGAGCAGTACTTC	CASSPGSTEGAEQYF
TRBV4-1	many	TRBD2	TRBJ2-7	TGCGCCAGCAGCCTGGGGACTAGCGGCAACTACGAGCAGTACTTC	CASSLGTSGNYEQYF
TRBV6-5	many	TRBD2	TRBJ2-7	TGTGCCAGCAGTTACTCTCGGACTAGCTCCCACGAGCAGTACTTC	CASSYSRTSSHEQYF
TRBV24-1	NA	TRBD1	TRBJ1-5	TGTGCCACCAGGATCTGGTGGGGACAGATAGTCCATAGCAATCAGCCCCAGCATTTT	CATRIWWGQIVHSNQPQHF
TRBV20-1	NA	NA	TRBJ1-1	TGCAGTGCTCTTACCGGGGGGGGGCGGATATCCACTGAAGCTTTCTTT	CSALTGGGRISTEAFF
TRBV14	many	TRBD1	TRBJ2-5	TGTGCCAGCAGCCCGCGACAGGGGTGGCAAGAGACCCAGTACTTC	CASSPRQGWQETQYF
TRBV4-1	many	TRBD1	TRBJ1-2	TGCGCCAGCAGCCCCCAAGACAGGGAGCATGGCTACACCTTC	CASSPQDREHGYTF
TRBV4-3	many	NA	TRBJ2-2	TGCGCCAGCAGCCAAAACCGGGTGTGGGCCGGGGAGCTGTTTTTT	CASSQNRVWAGELFF
TRBV30	many	NA	TRBJ1-6	TGTGCCTGTAAAGGAGGCAATAATTCACCCCTCCACTTT	CACKGGNNSPLHF
TRBV6-5	many	NA	TRBJ2-7	TGTGCCAGCAGTTACACGGCAGGATTGAACTCCTACGAGCAGTACTTC	CASSYTAGLNSYEQYF
TRBV6-5	many	NA	TRBJ1-5	TGTGCCAGCGACCTACAGGGTTCGGCTCAGCCCCAGCATTTT	CASDLQGSAQPQHF
TRBV12-3/TRBV12-4	NA	NA	TRBJ2-7	TGTGCCAGCAGTTTCGCACTGTACGAGCAGTACTTC	CASSFALYEQYF
TRBV28	many	NA	TRBJ1-2	TGTGCCAGCAGTCCGGCCCATGGCTACACCTTC	CASSPAHGYTF
TRBV6-1	NA	NA	TRBJ1-5	TGTGCCAGCCGGACCTCTAGCAATCAGCCCCAGCATTTT	CASRTSSNQPQHF
TRBV20-1	NA	NA	TRBJ1-1	TGCAGTGCTGGGGGGATAGTGCATGCAGCTTTCTTT	CSAGGIVHAAFF
TRBV12-3/TRBV12-4	many	TRBD2	TRBJ2-2	TGTGCCAGCAGTCCCGGACTAGCGGGAGTCGGGGAGCTGTTTTTT	CASSPGLAGVGELFF
TRBV18	many	NA	TRBJ1-1	TGTGCCAGCTCACCCAAAGGGACACCGAGAGGGAGGGAAGCTTTCTTT	CASSPKGTPRGREAFF
TRBV6-1	many	TRBD2	TRBJ2-2	TGTGCCAGCAGTCGGGGAGGGCATTCCGGGGAGCTGTTTTTT	CASSRGGHSGELFF
TRBV27	many	TRBD1	TRBJ1-1	TGTGCCAGTTTACAGGGGCTTGAAGCTTTCTTT	CASLQGLEAFF
TRBV20-1	many	NA	TRBJ2-5	TGCAGTGCTAGTAGACACCCCCAAGAGACCCAGTACTTC	CSASRHPQETQYF
TRBV28	many	TRBD1	TRBJ1-5	TGTGCCAGCAGACCGAGTACCGGGACAGGGGTTCAGCCCCAGCATTTT	CASRPSTGTGVQPQHF
TRBV9	many	NA	TRBJ1-1	TGTGCCAGCAGCGTAGTTGGACGATCAGGGGCTGAAGCTTTCTTT	CASSVVGRSGAEAFF
TRBV24-1	many	NA	TRBJ1-1	TGTGCCACCGACCAGGGACCTCACACTGAAGCTTTCTTT	CATDQGPHTEAFF
TRBV6-8	many	NA	TRBJ2-7	TGTGCCGGAATGGGGTGGAACTCCTACGAGCAGTACTTC	CAGMGWNSYEQYF
TRBV27	many	TRBD1	TRBJ2-7	TGTGCCAGCAGTTTCGGACAGGGTGCCTCCTACGAGCAGTACTTC	CASSFGQGASYEQYF
TRBV29-1	many	NA	TRBJ1-3	TGCAGCGTTGTCGGGGGTACTGGAAACACCATATATTTT	CSVVGGTGNTIYF
TRBV6-5	many	TRBD1	TRBJ1-2	TGTGCCCTGGAGGGACAGGGCTATGGCTACACCTTC	CALEGQGYGYTF
TRBV6-2/TRBV6-3	NA	NA	TRBJ2-2	TGTGCCAGCAGTTACTCCGACAGGGGGGAGCTGTTTTTT	CASSYSDRGELFF
TRBV20-1	many	NA	TRBJ2-7	TGCAGTGCTAGATTACATACGGCCTACGAGCAGTACTTC	CSARLHTAYEQYF